This T cell receptor (beta chain) was documented in a study of blood T cell repertoires in COVID-19. Turning to the study itself: Italy, Spain and the United States were the sources of the convalescent and acute COVID-19 samples. Nucleic acid was either cDNA or gDNA, and it came from T cells, B-cell-depleted T cells, or PBMCs.

Source study methods: Nucleated cell counts were estimated from reference gene primer amplification. Profiling relied on immunoSEQ multiplex PCR, and the TCRdb table lists in-frame clones only, not all of them. Clone size and the V and J calls come from that table; the DNA yielded D and trimming. The sample has about 200,000 clones, around 80% seen once; the top ten hold around 5.4%. Germline CDR1 reads SGHAT; CDR2 reads FQNNGV. The V gene end was trimmed by 5 bases and the J gene end by 0 bases; junction bases not matched to a gene: 3. The CDR3 is 15 residues long. Specimen: peripheral blood. This clonotype was sampled from a woman aged 65 to 85 with acute or convalescent COVID-19. The chain recombines TRBV11-2 with TRBJ1-3; TRBD1 aligns across 8 bases. CDR3 nucleotides: TGTGCCAGCAGCAACAGGGGGAGCTCTGGAAACACCATATATTTT. It translates to CASSNRGSSGNTIYF.